The present entry profiles one T cell receptor (beta chain) with its context. The antigen is undetermined. The data stem from a study of a mutant IDH1 vaccine in newly diagnosed glioma. Study in general: Eight vaccinations went to patients in weeks 1, 3, 5, 7, 11, 15, 19, 23. Beginning 4-6 weeks after radiotherapy alone, or with temozolomide cycles, vaccination took place. Averaging roughly 40 years of age, treated patients were roughly 60% male and 37.5% female.

Only in-frame clones appear in the TCRdb table, and some are missing; sequencing was by immunoSEQ multiplex PCR. The top ten clones hold around 1.8% of a sample with tens of thousands of clones, about 77% of them seen once. Indicated time point: week 5, during vaccination. Mutant IDH1 20-mer peptide, at 300 ug, made up each vaccine dose, with topical imiquimod. Germline loops: CDR1 ENHRY, CDR2 SYGVKD. The CDR3 contains 14 residues. With 3 bases removed from V and 5 bases from J, the gap between germline ends came to 10 bases. The TCR sequence derives from a middle-aged woman with glioma. The chain uses TRBV10-3 and TRBJ1-4; D may be TRBD1 (5 bases). The source was PBMCs, collected from a glioma patient whose treatment included an IDH1 peptide vaccine. This CDR3 reads CAISEGTANEKLFF. As DNA, the CDR3 is TGTGCCATCAGTGAAGGGACGGCGAATGAAAAACTGTTTTTT.